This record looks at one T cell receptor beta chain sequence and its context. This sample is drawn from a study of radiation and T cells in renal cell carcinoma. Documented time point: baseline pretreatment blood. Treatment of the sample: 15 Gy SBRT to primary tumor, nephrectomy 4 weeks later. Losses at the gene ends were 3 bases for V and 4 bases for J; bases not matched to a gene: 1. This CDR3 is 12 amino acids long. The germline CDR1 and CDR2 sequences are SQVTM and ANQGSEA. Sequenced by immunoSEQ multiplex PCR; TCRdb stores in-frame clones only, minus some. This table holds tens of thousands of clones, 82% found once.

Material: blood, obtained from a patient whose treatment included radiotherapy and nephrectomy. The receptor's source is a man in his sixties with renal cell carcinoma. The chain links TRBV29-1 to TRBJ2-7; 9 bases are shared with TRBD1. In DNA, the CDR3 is TGCAGCGTTGAGACAGGGGGGTACGAGCAGTACTTC. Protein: CSVETGGYEQYF.